These T cell receptor beta chains were read from a single sample in a study of blood T cell repertoires in COVID-19. Sequenced by immunoSEQ multiplex PCR; TCRdb stores in-frame clones only, minus some. The repertoire holds more than 100,000 clones, around 87% seen once, with under 3% in the top ten. Source material: peripheral blood. These receptor sequences come from a man between 45 and 60 years old with active COVID-19. Both conserved end residues are part of each CDR3. The order of the fields is J gene, D gene, V gene, CDR3 length, clone size, CDR3 DNA, CDR3 protein. The D gene is left open where the match is weak. Some rows mark clone size as missing; the rest say once, few, many or name a class of expanded clone.

j_gene: TRBJ2-3
d_gene: TRBD1
v_gene: TRBV11-3
len: 20
abundance: .
CDR3nt: TGTGCCAGCAGCTTCTTGTCCCCTCACACAGGGGACGAGACCACAGATACGCAGTATTTT
CDR3aa: CASSFLSPHTGDETTDTQYF

j_gene: TRBJ2-7
d_gene: TRBD1
v_gene: TRBV6-5
len: 14
abundance: .
CDR3nt: TGTGCCAGCAGCTCGGGACAGAAGTCCTACGAGCAGTACTTC
CDR3aa: CASSSGQKSYEQYF

j_gene: TRBJ2-3
d_gene: TRBD2
v_gene: TRBV10-3
len: 16
abundance: .
CDR3nt: TGTGCCATCAGGCCGGGACTAGCGGGGGGTATAGATACGCAGTATTTT
CDR3aa: CAIRPGLAGGIDTQYF

j_gene: TRBJ2-3
d_gene: TRBD2
v_gene: TRBV2
len: 15
abundance: .
CDR3nt: TGTGCCAGCAGCCTGGGACTAGCGGGGGGAGATACGCAGTATTTT
CDR3aa: CASSLGLAGGDTQYF

j_gene: TRBJ1-1
d_gene: TRBD1
v_gene: TRBV9
len: 14
abundance: .
CDR3nt: TGTGCCAGCAGCCCAAAGAGGGGGCCTTCGGAAGCTTTCTTT
CDR3aa: CASSPKRGPSEAFF

j_gene: TRBJ2-5
d_gene: TRBD2
v_gene: TRBV20-1
len: 19
abundance: .
CDR3nt: TGCAGTGCTAGTAGTCTTGTTCGAGCGGGGGGGCCTTCAGATTATGCGGCCCACTTC
CDR3aa: CSASSLVRAGGPSDYAAHF

j_gene: TRBJ2-2
d_gene: .
v_gene: TRBV5-4
len: 15
abundance: .
CDR3nt: TGTGCCAGCAGCTTGTCCGGGTCCCACACCGGGGAGCTGTTTTTT
CDR3aa: CASSLSGSHTGELFF

j_gene: TRBJ2-1
d_gene: .
v_gene: TRBV7-2
len: 12
abundance: .
CDR3nt: TGTGCCAGCAGCTTAACTAGAATTGAGCAGTTCTTC
CDR3aa: CASSLTRIEQFF

j_gene: TRBJ2-5
d_gene: TRBD2
v_gene: TRBV3-1/TRBV3-2
len: 15
abundance: .
CDR3nt: TGTGCCAGCAGCGGGACTAGCGGGAACCAAGAGACCCAGTACTTC
CDR3aa: CASSGTSGNQETQYF

j_gene: TRBJ1-5
d_gene: TRBD1
v_gene: TRBV4-2
len: 18
abundance: .
CDR3nt: TGTGCCAGCAGCCAAGACCCCGGGGGGGACAGGGCCAATCAGCCCCAGCATTTT
CDR3aa: CASSQDPGGDRANQPQHF

j_gene: TRBJ1-1
d_gene: .
v_gene: TRBV9
len: 15
abundance: .
CDR3nt: TGTGCCAGCAGCGGGTACGGTGGGAGCAACACTGAAGCTTTCTTT
CDR3aa: CASSGYGGSNTEAFF

j_gene: TRBJ2-4
d_gene: .
v_gene: TRBV7-2
len: 14
abundance: .
CDR3nt: TGTGCCAGCAGCAACCCGGGGGCCAAAAACATTCAGTACTTC
CDR3aa: CASSNPGAKNIQYF

j_gene: TRBJ2-5
d_gene: .
v_gene: TRBV9
len: 13
abundance: once
CDR3nt: TGTGCCAGCAGCGGGGGGGTCCAAGAGACCCAGTACTTC
CDR3aa: CASSGGVQETQYF

j_gene: TRBJ2-2
d_gene: TRBD1
v_gene: TRBV11-3
len: 15
abundance: .
CDR3nt: TGTGCCAGCAGCTTCAGGACAGGGCGACCCGGGGAGCTGTTTTTT
CDR3aa: CASSFRTGRPGELFF

j_gene: TRBJ1-1
d_gene: .
v_gene: TRBV30
len: 12
abundance: .
CDR3nt: TGTGCCTGGGCAGGGGAGAATGATGAAGCTTTCTTT
CDR3aa: CAWAGENDEAFF

j_gene: TRBJ2-1
d_gene: TRBD2
v_gene: TRBV19
len: 17
abundance: .
CDR3nt: TGTGCCAGTAGTTCCGGACTAGCGGGGGCCCGATACAATGAGCAGTTCTTC
CDR3aa: CASSSGLAGARYNEQFF

j_gene: TRBJ2-3
d_gene: TRBD2
v_gene: TRBV28
len: 14
abundance: .
CDR3nt: TGTGCCAGCAGTTCGCCGGGGAGGGACGATACGCAGTATTTT
CDR3aa: CASSSPGRDDTQYF

j_gene: TRBJ1-1
d_gene: .
v_gene: TRBV12-3/TRBV12-4
len: 13
abundance: .
CDR3nt: TGTGCCAGCAGTTTGGAGGTGAACACTGAAGCTTTCTTT
CDR3aa: CASSLEVNTEAFF

j_gene: TRBJ1-5
d_gene: .
v_gene: TRBV6-5
len: 14
abundance: .
CDR3nt: TGTGCCAGCACAAAAAGGGGGGGAGAGGAGCCCCAGCATTTT
CDR3aa: CASTKRGGEEPQHF

j_gene: TRBJ1-1
d_gene: .
v_gene: TRBV18
len: 13
abundance: .
CDR3nt: TGTGCCAGCTCACCAGGGGCCGGCACTGAAGCTTTCTTT
CDR3aa: CASSPGAGTEAFF

j_gene: TRBJ1-2
d_gene: TRBD1
v_gene: TRBV4-1
len: 15
abundance: .
CDR3nt: TGCGCCAGCAGCCCGAGGGGACAGGGAGTTCATGGCTACACCTTC
CDR3aa: CASSPRGQGVHGYTF

j_gene: TRBJ1-1
d_gene: TRBD1
v_gene: TRBV7-2
len: 14
abundance: .
CDR3nt: TGTGCCAGCAGCTTCCAGGGGGCGAGCACTGAAGCTTTCTTT
CDR3aa: CASSFQGASTEAFF

j_gene: TRBJ2-1
d_gene: TRBD2
v_gene: TRBV7-7
len: 19
abundance: .
CDR3nt: TGTGCCAGCAGCTCCCCGGGCCCCACGCAGCGGGGGAAGTACGGTGAGCAGTTCTTC
CDR3aa: CASSSPGPTQRGKYGEQFF

j_gene: TRBJ2-1
d_gene: TRBD2
v_gene: TRBV11-2
len: 16
abundance: .
CDR3nt: TGTGCCAGCAGCTTCCGACTAGCGGGGGGCTACAATGAGCAGTTCTTC
CDR3aa: CASSFRLAGGYNEQFF

j_gene: TRBJ2-3
d_gene: .
v_gene: TRBV18
len: 14
abundance: .
CDR3nt: TGTGCCAGCTCACCGGTAACTAACACAGATACGCAGTATTTT
CDR3aa: CASSPVTNTDTQYF

j_gene: TRBJ2-7
d_gene: .
v_gene: TRBV27
len: 18
abundance: .
CDR3nt: TGTGCCAGCCAACAACAAACTACCCTCCTCGGATTCGCCCACGAGCAGTACTTC
CDR3aa: CASQQQTTLLGFAHEQYF

j_gene: TRBJ1-5
d_gene: TRBD1
v_gene: TRBV7-9
len: 15
abundance: .
CDR3nt: TGTGCCAGCAGCCAGACAGGGATCGGCAATCAGCCCCAGCATTTT
CDR3aa: CASSQTGIGNQPQHF

j_gene: TRBJ2-7
d_gene: TRBD2
v_gene: TRBV5-1
len: 13
abundance: .
CDR3nt: TGCGCCAGCAAAGGCGGGGGGGAGTACGAGCAGTACTTC
CDR3aa: CASKGGGEYEQYF

j_gene: TRBJ1-2
d_gene: TRBD1
v_gene: TRBV5-4
len: 12
abundance: .
CDR3nt: TGTGCCAGCAGCCGAACAGGGGAAGGCTACACCTTC
CDR3aa: CASSRTGEGYTF

j_gene: TRBJ2-3
d_gene: .
v_gene: TRBV9
len: 15
abundance: .
CDR3nt: TGTGCCAGCAGCGACCTTCGGCAGGGGCTAGATACGCAGTATTTT
CDR3aa: CASSDLRQGLDTQYF

j_gene: TRBJ2-7
d_gene: TRBD2
v_gene: TRBV10-3
len: 14
abundance: .
CDR3nt: TGTGCCATCAGCCCCTCGACTAGCGGGGGCGAGCAGTACTTC
CDR3aa: CAISPSTSGGEQYF

j_gene: TRBJ1-5
d_gene: .
v_gene: TRBV2
len: 13
abundance: .
CDR3nt: TGTGCCAGCAGTGCGGGCGGGTGGCAGCCCCAGCATTTT
CDR3aa: CASSAGGWQPQHF

j_gene: TRBJ2-2
d_gene: .
v_gene: TRBV3-1/TRBV3-2
len: 15
abundance: few
CDR3nt: TGTGCCAGCAGCCAACCTCGAACTGTGCCCGGGGAGCTGTTTTTT
CDR3aa: CASSQPRTVPGELFF

j_gene: TRBJ2-5
d_gene: TRBD2
v_gene: TRBV10-3
len: 14
abundance: few
CDR3nt: TGTGCCATCAGTGACGGACTAGACCAAGAGACCCAGTACTTC
CDR3aa: CAISDGLDQETQYF

j_gene: TRBJ2-3
d_gene: TRBD2
v_gene: TRBV11-2
len: 16
abundance: .
CDR3nt: TGTGCCAGCAGCTCTTCTAGCGGGGGGGGCACAGATACGCAGTATTTT
CDR3aa: CASSSSSGGGTDTQYF

j_gene: TRBJ1-2
d_gene: TRBD1
v_gene: TRBV30
len: 12
abundance: .
CDR3nt: TGTGCCTGGAGCGGACGGACAGGTGGCTACACCTTC
CDR3aa: CAWSGRTGGYTF

j_gene: TRBJ1-2
d_gene: .
v_gene: TRBV14
len: 14
abundance: .
CDR3nt: TGTGCCAGCAGCCAAGAGTTAGGAGGGTATGGCTACACCTTC
CDR3aa: CASSQELGGYGYTF

j_gene: TRBJ1-1
d_gene: TRBD1
v_gene: TRBV27
len: 14
abundance: once
CDR3nt: TGTGCCAGCAGTATGACAGGGGACTACACTGAAGCTTTCTTT
CDR3aa: CASSMTGDYTEAFF

j_gene: TRBJ1-6
d_gene: TRBD1
v_gene: TRBV5-1
len: 19
abundance: .
CDR3nt: TGCGCCAGCAGCTTGGCAGGGGGCGGCAAAACCCACTTAAATTCACCCCTCCACTTT
CDR3aa: CASSLAGGGKTHLNSPLHF

j_gene: TRBJ1-5
d_gene: TRBD1
v_gene: TRBV15
len: 15
abundance: .
CDR3nt: TGTGCCACCAGTCCTGAGGGACAGGGGGAGCAGCCCCAGCATTTT
CDR3aa: CATSPEGQGEQPQHF

j_gene: TRBJ1-1
d_gene: .
v_gene: TRBV6-5
len: 13
abundance: .
CDR3nt: TGTGCCAGCAGTTACTCGGGAGGGACTGAAGCTTTCTTT
CDR3aa: CASSYSGGTEAFF

j_gene: TRBJ2-5
d_gene: .
v_gene: TRBV6-5
len: 14
abundance: .
CDR3nt: TGTGCCAGCAGTTACGCCCTTACGGGAGAGACCCAGTACTTC
CDR3aa: CASSYALTGETQYF

j_gene: TRBJ2-5
d_gene: .
v_gene: TRBV18
len: 14
abundance: few
CDR3nt: TGTGCCAGCTCACCAACAGGGGACTTAGAGACCCAGTACTTC
CDR3aa: CASSPTGDLETQYF

j_gene: TRBJ2-3
d_gene: TRBD1
v_gene: TRBV19
len: 14
abundance: .
CDR3nt: TGTGCCAGTAGGGACAGGGGGCGGACAGATACGCAGTATTTT
CDR3aa: CASRDRGRTDTQYF

j_gene: TRBJ2-7
d_gene: .
v_gene: TRBV21-1
len: 17
abundance: .
CDR3nt: TGTGCCAGCAGCAACGGACAAATTTCCGGGACAGCCTACGAGCAGTACTTC
CDR3aa: CASSNGQISGTAYEQYF

j_gene: TRBJ1-3
d_gene: TRBD1
v_gene: TRBV11-2
len: 13
abundance: .
CDR3nt: TGTGCCAGCAGCCAGACAGGGACAAACACCATATATTTT
CDR3aa: CASSQTGTNTIYF

j_gene: TRBJ2-7
d_gene: TRBD1
v_gene: TRBV5-5
len: 15
abundance: .
CDR3nt: TGTGCCAGCAGCTTTTCGGGACAGGGTTCGACTCAGCAGTACTTC
CDR3aa: CASSFSGQGSTQQYF

j_gene: TRBJ2-3
d_gene: TRBD2
v_gene: TRBV30
len: 15
abundance: .
CDR3nt: TGTGCCTGGGGAGCTAGCGGGGCCCTTACGGATACGCAGTATTTT
CDR3aa: CAWGASGALTDTQYF

j_gene: TRBJ1-6
d_gene: .
v_gene: TRBV7-2
len: 15
abundance: few
CDR3nt: TGTGCCAGCAGCTTGGAAGGCAGGGTGGGTTCACCCCTCCACTTT
CDR3aa: CASSLEGRVGSPLHF

j_gene: TRBJ1-2
d_gene: .
v_gene: TRBV11-1
len: 15
abundance: .
CDR3nt: TGTGCCAGCAGCTTATATGCAGGGTCCAACTATGGCTACACCTTC
CDR3aa: CASSLYAGSNYGYTF

j_gene: TRBJ2-3
d_gene: .
v_gene: TRBV4-3
len: 17
abundance: .
CDR3nt: TGCGCCAGCAGCCAAGATCCGCAGGTTGATAGCGCAGATACGCAGTATTTT
CDR3aa: CASSQDPQVDSADTQYF

j_gene: TRBJ1-2
d_gene: .
v_gene: TRBV5-1
len: 13
abundance: once
CDR3nt: TGCGCCAGCAGACAGTCGGATAACTATGGCTACACCTTC
CDR3aa: CASRQSDNYGYTF

j_gene: TRBJ1-2
d_gene: .
v_gene: TRBV25-1
len: 14
abundance: .
CDR3nt: TGTGCCAGCAGTGAAACAGGTTGGGGCTATGGCTACACCTTC
CDR3aa: CASSETGWGYGYTF

j_gene: TRBJ2-7
d_gene: TRBD2
v_gene: TRBV6-6
len: 16
abundance: .
CDR3nt: TGTGCCAGCAGTTACATTCTAGCGGGGGGAGGTTACGAGCAGTACTTC
CDR3aa: CASSYILAGGGYEQYF

j_gene: TRBJ1-2
d_gene: TRBD1
v_gene: TRBV2
len: 12
abundance: .
CDR3nt: TGTGCCAGTCACAGGGGGGCTGGAGGCTACACCTTC
CDR3aa: CASHRGAGGYTF

j_gene: TRBJ2-5
d_gene: TRBD2
v_gene: TRBV7-9
len: 14
abundance: .
CDR3nt: TGTGCCAGCAGCCCGCCCGGGGGGGAAGAGACCCAGTACTTC
CDR3aa: CASSPPGGEETQYF

j_gene: TRBJ2-7
d_gene: .
v_gene: TRBV7-2
len: 16
abundance: .
CDR3nt: TGTGCCAGCAGCCACAGACAGACGCAGAGCTCCTACGAGCAGTACTTC
CDR3aa: CASSHRQTQSSYEQYF

j_gene: TRBJ2-3
d_gene: TRBD2
v_gene: TRBV4-2
len: 17
abundance: once
CDR3nt: TGTGCCAGCAGCCAAGATACCGGAGCGGGGGGGCCAGATACGCAGTATTTT
CDR3aa: CASSQDTGAGGPDTQYF

j_gene: TRBJ2-7
d_gene: .
v_gene: TRBV19
len: 13
abundance: .
CDR3nt: TGTGCCAGTGGGCGACAGATTGACTACGAGCAGTACTTC
CDR3aa: CASGRQIDYEQYF